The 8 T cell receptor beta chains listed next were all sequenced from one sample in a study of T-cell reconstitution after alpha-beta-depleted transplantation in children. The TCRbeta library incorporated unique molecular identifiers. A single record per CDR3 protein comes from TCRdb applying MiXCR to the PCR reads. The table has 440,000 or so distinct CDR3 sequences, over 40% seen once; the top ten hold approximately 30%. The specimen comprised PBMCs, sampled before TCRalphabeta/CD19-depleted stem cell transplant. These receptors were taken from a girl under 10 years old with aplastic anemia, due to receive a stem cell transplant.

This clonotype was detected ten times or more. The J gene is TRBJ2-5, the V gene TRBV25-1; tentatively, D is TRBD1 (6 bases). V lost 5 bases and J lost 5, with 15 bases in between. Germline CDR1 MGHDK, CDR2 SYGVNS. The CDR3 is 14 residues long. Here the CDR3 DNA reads TGTGCCAGCAGTCAAACAGGGCGAATGGAGACCCAGTACTTC. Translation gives CASSQTGRMETQYF.

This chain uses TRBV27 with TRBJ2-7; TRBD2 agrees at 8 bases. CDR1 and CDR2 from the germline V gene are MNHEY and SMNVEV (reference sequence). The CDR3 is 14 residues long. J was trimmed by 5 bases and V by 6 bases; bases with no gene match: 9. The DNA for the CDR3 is TGTGCCAGCAGCTCCACGGGAGGGCCCAACGAGCAGTACTTC. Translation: CASSSTGGPNEQYF.

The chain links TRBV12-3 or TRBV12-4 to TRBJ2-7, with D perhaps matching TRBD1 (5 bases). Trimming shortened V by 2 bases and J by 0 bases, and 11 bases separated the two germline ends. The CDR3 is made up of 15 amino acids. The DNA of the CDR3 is TGTGCCAGCAGTTTATCCACGACAGCCTCCTACGAGCAGTACTTC. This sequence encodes CASSLSTTASYEQYF.

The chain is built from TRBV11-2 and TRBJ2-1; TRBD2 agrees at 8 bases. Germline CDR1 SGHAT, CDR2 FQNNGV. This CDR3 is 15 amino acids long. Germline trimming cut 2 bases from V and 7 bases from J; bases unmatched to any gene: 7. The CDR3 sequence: CASSLSRTSQNEQFF. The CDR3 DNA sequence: TGTGCCAGCAGCTTATCCCGGACTAGCCAGAATGAGCAGTTCTTC.

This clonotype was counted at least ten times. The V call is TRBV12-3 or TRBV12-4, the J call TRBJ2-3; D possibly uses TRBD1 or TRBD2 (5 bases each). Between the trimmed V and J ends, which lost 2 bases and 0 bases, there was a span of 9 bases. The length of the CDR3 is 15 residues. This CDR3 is CASSLNGASTDTQYF. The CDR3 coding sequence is TGTGCCAGCAGTTTAAACGGGGCTAGCACAGATACGCAGTATTTT.

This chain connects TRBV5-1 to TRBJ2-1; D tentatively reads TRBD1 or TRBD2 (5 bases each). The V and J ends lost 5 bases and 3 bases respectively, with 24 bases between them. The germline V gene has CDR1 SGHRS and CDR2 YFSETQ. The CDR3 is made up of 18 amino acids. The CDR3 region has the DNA TGCGCCAGCAGTCGGGACCGCGAGTCGGTCCCTAACTACAATGAGCAGTTCTTC. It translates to CASSRDRESVPNYNEQFF.

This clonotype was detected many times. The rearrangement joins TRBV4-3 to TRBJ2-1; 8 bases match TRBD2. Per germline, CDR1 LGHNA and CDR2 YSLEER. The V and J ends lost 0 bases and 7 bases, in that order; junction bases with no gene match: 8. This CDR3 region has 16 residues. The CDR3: CASSQEAAGVWNEQFF. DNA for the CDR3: TGCGCCAGCAGCCAAGAGGCAGCGGGAGTATGGAATGAGCAGTTCTTC.

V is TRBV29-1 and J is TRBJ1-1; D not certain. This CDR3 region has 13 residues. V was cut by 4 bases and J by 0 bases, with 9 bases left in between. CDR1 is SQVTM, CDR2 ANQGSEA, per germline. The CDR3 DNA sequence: TGCAGCGTTGGGCGGTTTATGAACACTGAAGCTTTCTTT. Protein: CSVGRFMNTEAFF.